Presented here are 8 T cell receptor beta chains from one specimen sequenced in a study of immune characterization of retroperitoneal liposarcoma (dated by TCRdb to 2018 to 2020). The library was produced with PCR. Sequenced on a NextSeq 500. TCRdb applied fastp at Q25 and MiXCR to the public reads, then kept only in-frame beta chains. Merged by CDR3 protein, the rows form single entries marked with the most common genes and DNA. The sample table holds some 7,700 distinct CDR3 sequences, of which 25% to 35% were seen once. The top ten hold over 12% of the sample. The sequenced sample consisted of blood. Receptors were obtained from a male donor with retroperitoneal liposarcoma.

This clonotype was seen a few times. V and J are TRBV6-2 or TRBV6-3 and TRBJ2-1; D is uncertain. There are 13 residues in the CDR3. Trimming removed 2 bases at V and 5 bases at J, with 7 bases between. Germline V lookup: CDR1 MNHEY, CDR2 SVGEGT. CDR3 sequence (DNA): TGTGCCAGCAGTTACAGACGACACAATGAGCAGTTCTTC. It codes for CASSYRRHNEQFF.

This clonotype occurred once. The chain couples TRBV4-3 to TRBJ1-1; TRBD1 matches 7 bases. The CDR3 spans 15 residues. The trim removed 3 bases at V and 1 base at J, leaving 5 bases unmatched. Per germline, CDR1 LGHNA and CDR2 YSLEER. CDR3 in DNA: TGCGCCAGCAGCCAGATGACAGGGAGGAACACTGAAGCTTTCTTT. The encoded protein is CASSQMTGRNTEAFF.

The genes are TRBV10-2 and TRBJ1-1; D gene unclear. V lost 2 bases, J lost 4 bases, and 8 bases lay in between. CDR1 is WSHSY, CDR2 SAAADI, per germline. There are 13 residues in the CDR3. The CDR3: CASSEPASTEAFF. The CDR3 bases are TGCGCCAGCAGTGAGCCCGCTTCCACTGAAGCTTTCTTT.

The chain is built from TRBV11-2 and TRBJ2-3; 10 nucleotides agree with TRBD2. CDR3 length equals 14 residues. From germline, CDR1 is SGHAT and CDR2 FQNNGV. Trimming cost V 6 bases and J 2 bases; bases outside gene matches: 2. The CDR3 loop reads CASRLAGHTDTQYF. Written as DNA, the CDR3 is TGTGCCAGCAGACTAGCGGGACACACAGATACGCAGTATTTT.

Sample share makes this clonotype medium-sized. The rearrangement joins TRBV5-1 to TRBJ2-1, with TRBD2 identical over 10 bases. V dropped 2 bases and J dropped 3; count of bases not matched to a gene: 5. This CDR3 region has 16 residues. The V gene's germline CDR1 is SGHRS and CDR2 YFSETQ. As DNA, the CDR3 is TGCGCCAGCAGCTTAGGAGCGGGAGGGTACTACAATGAGCAGTTCTTC. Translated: CASSLGAGGYYNEQFF.

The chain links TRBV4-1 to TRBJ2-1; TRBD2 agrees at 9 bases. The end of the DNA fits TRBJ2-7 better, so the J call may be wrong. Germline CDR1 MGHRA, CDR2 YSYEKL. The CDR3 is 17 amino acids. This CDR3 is CASSHTLAGVGGNEQYF. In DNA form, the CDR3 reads TGCGCCAGCAGCCACACCTTAGCGGGAGTGGGGGGGAACGAGCAGTACTTC.

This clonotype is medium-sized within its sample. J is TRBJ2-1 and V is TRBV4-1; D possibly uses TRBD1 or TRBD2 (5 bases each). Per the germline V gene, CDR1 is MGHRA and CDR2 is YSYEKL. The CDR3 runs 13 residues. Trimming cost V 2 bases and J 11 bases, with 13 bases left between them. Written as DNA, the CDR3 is TGCGCCAGCAGCCAAACGGTGGGGGAAAAGCAGTTCTTC. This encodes CASSQTVGEKQFF.

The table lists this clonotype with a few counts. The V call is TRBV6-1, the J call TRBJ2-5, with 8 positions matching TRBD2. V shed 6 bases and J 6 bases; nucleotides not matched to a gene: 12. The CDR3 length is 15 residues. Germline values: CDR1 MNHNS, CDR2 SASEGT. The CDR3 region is CASRETAGARKTQYF. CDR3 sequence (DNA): TGTGCCAGCAGGGAAACAGCGGGAGCGCGGAAGACCCAGTACTTC.